This passage covers 19 T cell receptor beta chains from one sample sequenced in a study of shared clonotypes between healthy human individuals (TCRdb year 2020). The method behind the library was the immunoSEQ multiplex PCR assay. Entries here come from immuneACCESS through TCRdb and include only in-frame sequences with V and J called. Some clones fail to appear in such tables; in the studies checked, an unresolved V gene covers under half of the shortfall, and the cause of the remainder is unknown. The sample table shows about 1.1 million clones, and around 78% are seen once. The biggest ten clones account for 0.6% to 0.75% of the sample. Source material: memory CD4+ T cells from PBMCs. The cell subset or site label, read with the paper, signifies: CD45RA-negative fraction. The receptors were sampled from a man younger than 30 in good health. Some clones in this sample may be carry-over from other donors' samples.

This clone was detected only a few times. This CDR3 is also generated by other DNA sequences in the sample. The rearrangement links TRBV29-1 to TRBJ2-1; no reliable D call. The length of the CDR3 is 10 residues. Trimming left V 4 bases short and J 4 bases short, with 2 bases between. Germline V gene sequence: CDR1 SQVTM, CDR2 ANQGSEA. The CDR3 DNA sequence: TGCAGCGTTGTGTACAATGAGCAGTTCTTC. Protein: CSVVYNEQFF.

This chain links TRBV5-1 with TRBJ1-5; D is unresolved. Germline V gives CDR1 SGHRS, CDR2 YFSETQ. The CDR3 extends over 15 amino acids. Between the trimmed V and J ends, which lost 0 bases and 1 base, there was a span of 8 bases. The CDR3 region is CASSLGVQSNQPQHF. As DNA, the CDR3 is TGCGCCAGCAGCTTGGGGGTACAGAGCAATCAGCCCCAGCATTTT.

The chain joins TRBV5-1 to TRBJ1-6; possibly TRBD1 for D (6 bases). The V gene lost 3 bases and the J gene lost 5 bases, with 9 bases spanning the gap. The germline CDR1 and CDR2 sequences are SGHRS and YFSETQ. The CDR3 has 14 amino acids. The CDR3 loop reads CASSYGQNNSPLHF. Here the CDR3 DNA reads TGCGCCAGCAGCTACGGACAGAATAATTCACCCCTCCACTTT.

This clone was seen just once. V usage is TRBV4-1 and J usage is TRBJ2-5, with unresolved D. Trimming took 3 bases from V and 5 from J, leaving 10 bases between them. The CDR3 is 13 residues long. Germline V CDR1 and CDR2: MGHRA, YSYEKL. The CDR3 DNA is TGCGCCAGCAGCCAGTCCGCTCGGGAGACCCAGTACTTC. This codes for CASSQSARETQYF.

As for this clone: This sample includes further DNA sequences coding for the same CDR3. The chain recombines TRBV28 with TRBJ2-7, with D uncertain. Germline values: CDR1 MDHEN, CDR2 SYDVKM. CDR3 length: 13 residues. Trimming left V 2 bases short and J 2 bases short, with 7 bases between. CDR3 protein: CASSLPSTYEQYF. In DNA form, the CDR3 reads TGTGCCAGCAGTTTACCCTCGACCTACGAGCAGTACTTC.

This rearrangement joins TRBV5-1 to TRBJ2-2, with TRBD1 identical over 9 bases. The J segment lost 4 bases and the V segment lost 4 bases, leaving 8 bases of the junction unmatched. From germline, CDR1 is SGHRS and CDR2 YFSETQ. This CDR3 spans 16 amino acids. The CDR3 nucleotides read TGCGCCAGCAGCCACGGACAGGGGATTGGCACCGGGGAGCTGTTTTTT. Its translation is CASSHGQGIGTGELFF.

This rearrangement joins TRBV5-1 to TRBJ2-3; 12 bases are a match to TRBD2. The germline V gene encodes CDR1 SGHRS and CDR2 YFSETQ. This CDR3 comprises 15 residues. The V segment lost 4 bases and the J segment 2 bases; nucleotides outside the gene matches: 2. CDR3 sequence reads: CASSGLAGTTDTQYF. In DNA, the CDR3 is TGCGCCAGCAGCGGACTAGCGGGAACCACAGATACGCAGTATTTT.

The chain has TRBV18 and TRBJ1-2; 8 bases line up with TRBD1. The CDR3 consists of 15 residues. Trimming cost V 3 bases and J 1 base; bases outside gene matches: 4. Germline assignment: CDR1 KGHSH and CDR2 LQKENI. The CDR3 loop is CASSPGQGGNYGYTF. The CDR3, as DNA: TGTGCCAGCTCACCCGGACAGGGTGGTAACTATGGCTACACCTTC.

V and J are TRBV4-1 and TRBJ1-4; D is unclear. The CDR3 spans 12 residues. The germline V gene encodes CDR1 MGHRA and CDR2 YSYEKL. V dropped 0 bases and J dropped 11 bases, with 7 bases sitting between them. CDR3 DNA: TGCGCCAGCAGCCAAGACGGGCGTAAACTGTTTTTT. Translating it yields CASSQDGRKLFF.

The V call is TRBV30, the J call TRBJ1-5; D gene uncertain. Trimming took 0 bases from V and 9 from J, leaving 15 bases between them. Looked up from germline, CDR1 is GTSNPN and CDR2 is SVGIG (reference sequence). This CDR3 region has 14 residues. The CDR3 nucleotides read TGTGCCTGGAGTGTGGATTCCTCCTCCGGGCCCCAGCATTTT. This codes for CAWSVDSSSGPQHF.

This clone has only a few counts. DNA for the CDR3: TGTGCCAGCAGTTCCCCCCGACATCGTCCTTATGGCTACACCTTC. Translating gives CASSSPRHRPYGYTF. The V call is TRBV27, the J call TRBJ1-2; D is undetermined. Looked up from germline, CDR1 is MNHEY and CDR2 is SMNVEV (reference sequence). V gave up 4 bases and J gave up 5 bases, with 17 bases separating them. This CDR3 is 15 amino acids long.

This clone has only a few counts. The chain joins TRBV14 to TRBJ1-2, with 8 bases aligning to TRBD1. The germline gives CDR1 SGHDN, CDR2 FVKESK. V lost 4 bases and J lost 5; bases outside the gene matches: 12. The CDR3 covers 16 residues. The CDR3: CASSPRGTGGPYGYTF. The CDR3 nucleotides read TGTGCCAGCAGCCCGAGGGGTACAGGGGGGCCTTATGGCTACACCTTC.

DNA of the CDR3: TGTGCCTGGACTAGCGGGATCCTCCTAGGCGCAGATACGCAGTATTTT. Its protein is CAWTSGILLGADTQYF. The genes are TRBV30 and TRBJ2-3, with 9 bases identical to TRBD2. The trim removed 4 bases at V and 4 bases at J, leaving 12 bases unmatched. In germline, CDR1 is GTSNPN, CDR2 SVGIG (reference sequence). This CDR3 has 16 residues.

This clone is a singleton in its sample. V is TRBV7-8 and J is TRBJ2-1, with a tentative D call TRBD2 (6 bases). The CDR3 totals 14 residues. CDR1 is SGHVS, CDR2 FQNEAQ, per germline. V was shortened by 3 bases and J by 7 bases, with 13 bases between the two germline ends. The CDR3 sequence is CASSLGLAVNEQFF. The CDR3 nucleotides read TGTGCCAGCAGCTTGGGGTTAGCGGTTAATGAGCAGTTCTTC.

In regard to this clone: Other DNA sequences in the same sample also yield this CDR3. The chain has TRBV6-5 and TRBJ2-1; D not resolved. The germline CDR1 and CDR2 sequences are MNHEY and SVGAGI. This CDR3 comprises 14 residues. V dropped 0 bases and J dropped 4 bases, with 7 bases sitting between them. The CDR3 nucleotides read TGTGCCAGCAGTTACTCGACGGGTTACAATGAGCAGTTCTTC. It translates to CASSYSTGYNEQFF.

The genes are TRBV15 and TRBJ1-5, with 7 bases aligning to TRBD1. The V segment lost 1 base and the J segment 6 bases; nucleotides outside the gene matches: 6. The CDR3 extends over 15 amino acids. CDR1 LNHNV and CDR2 YYDKDF come from the germline V gene (reference sequence). The CDR3 reads CATSRGARGVQPQHF. The CDR3 DNA sequence: TGTGCCACCAGCAGAGGGGCCAGGGGGGTTCAGCCCCAGCATTTT.

A note on this clone: With a much larger clone just one base away, this may be a read error. The chain joins TRBV5-1 to TRBJ2-7, with TRBD1 identical over 11 bases. V was clipped by 3 bases and J by 2 bases; unmatched bases: 4. Looked up from germline, CDR1 is SGHRS and CDR2 is YFSETQ. The CDR3 contains 15 residues. CDR3 region: CASSSGTGGTYEQYF. In nucleotides, the CDR3 is TGCGCCAGCAGCTCCGGGACAGGGGGAACCTACGAGCAGTACTTC.

CDR3 region: CASSVVEREAGELFF. CDR3 coding DNA: TGTGCCAGCAGCGTAGTAGAGCGGGAGGCCGGGGAGCTGTTTTTT. The chain employs TRBV7-9 and TRBJ2-2, with 9 bases fitting TRBD2. Germline loops: CDR1 SEHNR, CDR2 FQNEAQ (reference sequence). The CDR3 contains 15 residues. The V segment lost 5 bases and the J segment 6 bases; nucleotides outside the gene matches: 7.

This chain connects TRBV5-1 to TRBJ1-1; D may be TRBD1 (5 bases). The germline V gene encodes CDR1 SGHRS and CDR2 YFSETQ. V was shortened by 4 bases and J by 4 bases, with 14 bases between the two germline ends. This CDR3 comprises 14 residues. As DNA, the CDR3 is TGCGCCAGCAGCGCAACCTCGGGACCCACTGAAGCTTTCTTT. Translating it yields CASSATSGPTEAFF.